This T cell receptor (beta chain) was captured in a study of human T cells and chemical hapten exposure. The study, taken as a whole, reports: Expanded TCRs were compared with controls, and the expanded TCRs formed significantly more large CDR3 similarity clusters.

Looked up from germline, CDR1 is SGHDN and CDR2 is FVKESK. The V segment lost 3 bases and the J segment 0 bases; nucleotides outside the gene matches: 11. The length of the CDR3 is 18 residues. Sample time point: patch test 1, 2 weeks after DPC sensitization. Treatment defined: therapeutic diphenylcyclopropenone sensitization with weekly scalp DPC. This clonotype has just a few counts. The antigen is unknown. Each CDR3 protein gets one entry after TCRdb re-called the RACE reads with MiXCR. The table includes roughly 200,000 distinct CDR3 sequences, approximately 20% detected once. V gene TRBV14 combines with J gene TRBJ2-1; 7 bases match TRBD1. This clonotype was sampled from a woman aged 45-59 years with alopecia areata. Some clones in this sample may be carry-over from other donors' samples. Sample: whole blood, taken in connection with sensitization to the hapten diphenylcyclopropenone (DPC). The CDR3, as DNA: TGTGCCAGCAGCCATCTTAGGGGACAGAGCCTCTCCTACAATGAGCAGTTCTTC. Protein product: CASSHLRGQSLSYNEQFF.